This T cell receptor (beta chain) is from a study of T cell responses to AZD1222 COVID-19 vaccine. The data were produced by immunoSEQ multiplex PCR, yet TCRdb's version contains in-frame clones alone and is incomplete. The sample holds 65,000 to 85,000 clones, 75% to 90% seen once. The material sequenced was peripheral blood, taken 28 days after the second AZD1222 dose. This clonotype originated in an adult who received the AZD1222 COVID-19 vaccine.

CDR3 coding DNA: TGTGCCAGCAGTTTACCCTCCGGGACAGGGTTGAGTCAGCCCCAGCATTTT. Encoded protein: CASSLPSGTGLSQPQHF. The chain joins TRBV28 to TRBJ1-5; 9 bases are shared with TRBD1. There are 17 residues in the CDR3. V lost 2 bases to trimming and J lost 6 bases; unmatched junction nucleotides: 11. CDR1 MDHEN and CDR2 SYDVKM come from the germline V gene.